The T cell receptor beta chain described here comes from a study of CD8+ T cells in alopecia areata. Study-wide results and caveats: Elevated clonality characterized lesional scalp relative to normal scalp, particularly in alopecia totalis/universalis. Scalp sample sequencing also detects resident alphabeta T cells of normal skin.

RNA extraction was followed by reverse transcription into cDNA, which acted as the sequencing template. Method: immunoSEQ multiplex PCR; TCRdb's copy keeps in-frame clones and lacks some. The data hold 200,000 or so clones, with about 56% observed a single time. Of note for this clone: Its antigen remains unidentified.

The CDR3 sequence is 11 residues long. Germline V gene sequence: CDR1 SGHAT, CDR2 FQNNGV. The sequence was collected from a human donor in good health. Material for sequencing was CD8+ T cells sorted from blood. V is TRBV11-2 and J is TRBJ2-7; D not resolved. The J call is uncertain, as TRBJ2-5 better fits the DNA end. The CDR3 sequence is CASSRIGTQYF. CDR3 bases: TGTGCCAGCAGCCGGATAGGGACCCAGTACTTC.